This T cell receptor beta chain came from a study of T cell responses to AZD1222 COVID-19 vaccine. Regarding this clone: What it recognizes is unknown.

With 1 base removed from V and 6 bases from J, the gap between germline ends came to 9 bases. The CDR3 runs to 13 residues. CDR1 is SGHVS, CDR2 FNYEAQ, per germline. Study-wide points: Repertoire sampling occurred only after the peak T cell response.

Clones were read by immunoSEQ multiplex PCR, and TCRdb kept only the in-frame ones, dropping some. Among some 96,000 clones listed, 88% were seen once. The chain carries TRBV7-6 and TRBJ1-2; D is undetermined. This specimen consisted of peripheral blood, obtained 28 days after the second AZD1222 dose. The receptor was isolated from an adult who received the AZD1222 COVID-19 vaccine. CDR3 in amino acids: CASSLGGGHGYTF. The DNA for the CDR3 is TGTGCCAGCAGCTTAGGGGGAGGGCATGGCTACACCTTC. The variable domain in full, with the rest retrieved from reference TRBV7-6 and TRBJ1-2, is GAGVSQSPRYKVTKRGQDVALRCDPISGHVSLYWYRQALGQGPEFLTYFNYEAQQDKSGLPNDRFSAERPEGSISTLTIQRTEQRDSAMYRCASSLGGGHGYTFGSGTRLTVV.